This T cell receptor beta chain is drawn from a study of T cell repertoires in cytomegalovirus infection. Study as a whole: Matching HLA type, along with CMV infection, was indicated by public TCR beta signatures. Notes on the study in general: There were HLA-C-restricted CMV-specific TCR beta clonotypes dominating the ex vivo response. Cumulative public TCR beta family frequency identified carriers of CMV plus the relevant HLA.

V was clipped by 6 bases and J by 8 bases; unmatched bases: 10. Germline assignment: CDR1 MDHEN and CDR2 SYDVKM. CDR3 length: 14 residues. From the reads, TCRdb called clonotypes with MiXCR, one entry per CDR3 protein. Among 350,000 to 550,000 distinct CDR3 sequences, under 40% were seen once, and the ten largest hold roughly 15%. A word on this clonotype: Its specificity is unknown.

The sequence came from a human donor in good health (CMV status not recorded). Some clones in this sample may be carry-over from other donors' samples. The chain joins TRBV28 to TRBJ1-2; TRBD1 matches 9 bases. Sequenced material: PBMCs. DNA for the CDR3: TGTGCCAGCAGCCCGGGACAGGGACATGACGGCTACACCTTC. Protein product: CASSPGQGHDGYTF.